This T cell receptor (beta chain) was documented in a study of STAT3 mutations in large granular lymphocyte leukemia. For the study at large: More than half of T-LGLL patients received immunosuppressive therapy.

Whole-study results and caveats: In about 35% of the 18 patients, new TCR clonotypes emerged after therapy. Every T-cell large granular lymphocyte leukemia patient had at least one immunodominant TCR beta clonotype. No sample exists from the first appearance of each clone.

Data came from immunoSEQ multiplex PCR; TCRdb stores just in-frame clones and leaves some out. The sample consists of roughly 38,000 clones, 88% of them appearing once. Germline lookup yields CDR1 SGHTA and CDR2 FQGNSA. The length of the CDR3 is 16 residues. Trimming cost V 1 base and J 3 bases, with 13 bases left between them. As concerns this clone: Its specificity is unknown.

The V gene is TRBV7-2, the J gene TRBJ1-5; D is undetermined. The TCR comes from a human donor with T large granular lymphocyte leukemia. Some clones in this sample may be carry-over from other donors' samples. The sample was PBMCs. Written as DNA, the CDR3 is TGTGCCAGCAGCTTAGGCCTTGGGCAGTACAATCAGCCCCAGCATTTT. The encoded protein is CASSLGLGQYNQPQHF.